This T cell receptor (beta chain) was sequenced during a study of blood T cells in healthy people across ages (dated by TCRdb to about 2015). Regarding the complete study: Template switching captured roughly one uniquely barcoded TCR beta cDNA molecule per two T cells in model experiments. The study measured age-related changes in TCR beta repertoire diversity using deep sequencing normalized with unique cDNA molecular identifiers. The donors were divided into four age groups: young (average around 16 years), middle-aged (about 41), aged (approximately 62) and long-lived (82). To avoid experimental bias, donors of different ages were spread randomly across the sequencing lanes. Two additional independent replicas of 1 million unique cDNA reads from the same blood draw were analyzed for two donors (one aged 18 to 30 and one aged 80 or older). The research as a whole found: Because profiling used bulk unsorted PBMCs, naive and antigen-experienced compartments could not be compared conclusively. Total diversity estimates from one million sequenced T cells were considered lower bounds and underestimates. Donor CMV infection status was unknown, potentially confounding age-related changes in expanded clonotypes. Compared with the aged group, the long-lived group had more naive CD4+ T cells, fewer expanded clones and increased TCR diversity, suggesting age selection. There was a strong correlation between observed TCR beta diversity and the percentage of naive T cells measured by flow cytometry. Observed TCR beta diversity per million T cells fell roughly linearly with age, and a significant reduction was already apparent by age roughly 40.

With regard to this clonotype: Its antigen is unknown. No qualities accompany the bases; no much larger clone lies one base away.

The library was produced with 5' RACE. Sequencing relied on an Illumina HiSeq 2500. A second roughly 7 to 11 cycle PCR used a sample-barcoded 5' primer and a J-beta primer mix. Each TCR beta cDNA molecule received a unique molecular identifier from a template-switch 5' adaptor carrying 12 random nucleotides. Each sample yielded at least 3 million CDR3-containing paired-end reads. First-strand cDNA synthesis was performed from all RNA using the Mint cDNA synthesis kit, with priming by a TRBC-specific oligonucleotide. After uracil-DNA glycosylase treatment, a first 18-cycle PCR used universal primers M1SS and BC2_uni_R on all cDNA. Turning to the authors' computational methods: For normalization, 1 million high-quality reads, each with a distinct molecular identifier, were randomly selected from each sample. Reads with shared molecular identifiers were discarded instead of being binned into consensus sequences. MiTCR, set to a Q25 quality threshold and the strictest error-elimination algorithm, was used for CDR3 identification, clonotype clustering and error correction. Lower-bound total TCR beta diversity was estimated with a nonparametric unseen species model using Euler transformation. The public reads were reprocessed in TCRdb via fastp at Q25 and MiXCR, keeping in-frame beta chains. Rows with one shared CDR3 protein collapse into an entry with the most common genes and DNA. For this entry, the V and J calls and clone size follow TCRdb and not the study's own pipeline. For this sample there are about a million distinct CDR3 sequences; about 51% appear just once. The top ten constitute about a fifth of the sample.

The 39 donors, aged roughly 6 to 95 years, were systemically healthy Caucasian individuals from Russia. Each donor gave about 9.7 milliliters of peripheral blood, drawn into EDTA-treated Vacutainer tubes. Ficoll-Paque density-gradient centrifugation was used to isolate PBMCs, with at least 6.5 million per sample. Total RNA, at least 6 micrograms per sample, was extracted from PBMCs with Trizol reagent. The percentages of naive CD45RAhigh/CD27high T cells were determined by flow cytometry on a PBMC aliquot from every donor. CDR1 SGHTA and CDR2 FQGTGA are derived from the germline V gene. The junction carries 7 bases between V and J, which are trimmed by 5 bases and 0 bases respectively. The CDR3 holds 13 amino acids from the cysteine to the phenylalanine. Only CDR3 DNA is held: 39 bases, read in frame from base 1.

The TCR originated in a woman between 55 and 75 years old in good health. Material: blood. The V and J segments used are TRBV7-3 and TRBJ1-1; no D gene is confidently identified. The CDR3 sequence is CASSANLNTEAFF. The nucleotide sequence reads as follows: TGTGCCAGCAGCGCCAACCTGAACACTGAAGCTTTCTTT.